This entry features one T cell receptor (beta chain) sequence. Clones were read by immunoSEQ multiplex PCR, and TCRdb kept only the in-frame ones, dropping some. Here the sample spans about 75,000 clones, around 97% being singletons. Germline CDR1 is MNHEY and CDR2 is SVGAGI. With 2 bases removed from V and 6 bases from J, the gap between germline ends came to 5 bases. The CDR3 sequence is 11 residues long. The entry originates in a study of technical replicates of blood from several donors. The sequencing sample was made of T cells isolated from PBMCs. This rearrangement joins TRBV6-5 to TRBJ2-7; no firm D call. This TCR was sampled from a human donor in good health. CDR3 residues: CASSYHSEQYF. The CDR3, as DNA: TGTGCCAGCAGTTACCACAGCGAGCAGTACTTC.